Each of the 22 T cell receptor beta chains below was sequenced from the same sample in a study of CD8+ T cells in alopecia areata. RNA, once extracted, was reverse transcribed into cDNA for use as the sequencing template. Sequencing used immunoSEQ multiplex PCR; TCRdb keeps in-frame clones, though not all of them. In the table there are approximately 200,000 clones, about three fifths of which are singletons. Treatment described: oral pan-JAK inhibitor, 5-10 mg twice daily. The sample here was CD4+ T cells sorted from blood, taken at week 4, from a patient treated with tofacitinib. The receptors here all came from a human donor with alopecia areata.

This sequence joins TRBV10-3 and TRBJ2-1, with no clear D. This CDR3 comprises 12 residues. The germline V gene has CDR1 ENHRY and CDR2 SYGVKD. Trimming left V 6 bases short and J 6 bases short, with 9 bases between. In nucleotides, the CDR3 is TGTGCCATCAGCGCGGCCTCCAATGAGCAGTTCTTC. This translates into CAISAASNEQFF.

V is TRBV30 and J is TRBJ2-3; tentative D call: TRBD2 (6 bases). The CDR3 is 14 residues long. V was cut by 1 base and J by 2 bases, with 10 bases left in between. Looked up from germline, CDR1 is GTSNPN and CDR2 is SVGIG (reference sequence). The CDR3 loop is CAWSGGVNTDTQYF. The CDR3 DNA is TGTGCCTGGAGTGGCGGGGTTAACACAGATACGCAGTATTTT.

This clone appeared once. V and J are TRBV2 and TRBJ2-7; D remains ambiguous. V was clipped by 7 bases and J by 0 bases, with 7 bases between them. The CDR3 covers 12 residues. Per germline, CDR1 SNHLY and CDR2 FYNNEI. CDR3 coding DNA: TGTGCCAGCAAGCCGAGCTCCTACGAGCAGTACTTC. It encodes CASKPSSYEQYF.

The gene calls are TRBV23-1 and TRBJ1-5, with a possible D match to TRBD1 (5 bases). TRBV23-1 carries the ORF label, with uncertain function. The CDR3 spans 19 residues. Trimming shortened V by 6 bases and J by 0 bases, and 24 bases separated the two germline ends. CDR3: CASSRLIVSSGVSNQPQHF. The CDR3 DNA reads TGCGCCAGCAGCCGCCTCATTGTGTCATCGGGGGTTAGCAATCAGCCCCAGCATTTT.

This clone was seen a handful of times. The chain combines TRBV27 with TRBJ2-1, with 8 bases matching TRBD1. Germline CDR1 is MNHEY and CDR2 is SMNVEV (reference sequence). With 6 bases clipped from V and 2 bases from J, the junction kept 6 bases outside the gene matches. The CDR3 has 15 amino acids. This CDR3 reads CASSREQGAYNEQFF. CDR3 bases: TGTGCCAGCAGCCGGGAACAGGGGGCCTACAATGAGCAGTTCTTC.

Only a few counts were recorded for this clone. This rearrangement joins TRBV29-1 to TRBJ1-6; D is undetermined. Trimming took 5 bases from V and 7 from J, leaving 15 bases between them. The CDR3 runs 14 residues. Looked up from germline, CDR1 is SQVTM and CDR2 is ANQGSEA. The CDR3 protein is CSVSTDYINSPLHF. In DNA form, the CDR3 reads TGCAGCGTTAGTACAGATTATATCAATTCACCCCTCCACTTT.

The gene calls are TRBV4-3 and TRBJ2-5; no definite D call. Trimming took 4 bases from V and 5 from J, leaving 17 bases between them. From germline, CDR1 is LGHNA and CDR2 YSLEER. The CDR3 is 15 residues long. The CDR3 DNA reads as TGCGCCAGCAGCCCTCATCACCGCGATAGGGAGACCCAGTACTTC. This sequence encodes CASSPHHRDRETQYF.

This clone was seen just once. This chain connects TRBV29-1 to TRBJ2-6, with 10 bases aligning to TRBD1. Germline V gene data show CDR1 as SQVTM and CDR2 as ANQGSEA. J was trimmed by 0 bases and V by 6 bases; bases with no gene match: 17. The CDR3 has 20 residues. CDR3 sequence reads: CSVDQWTGGTRPSGANVLTF. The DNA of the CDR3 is TGCAGCGTCGACCAGTGGACAGGGGGTACCCGCCCCTCTGGGGCCAACGTCCTGACTTTC.

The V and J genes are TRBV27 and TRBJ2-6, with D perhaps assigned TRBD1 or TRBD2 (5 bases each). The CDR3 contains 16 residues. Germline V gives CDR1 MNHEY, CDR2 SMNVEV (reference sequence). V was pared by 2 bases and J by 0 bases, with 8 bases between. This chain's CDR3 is CASSLGTHSGANVLTF. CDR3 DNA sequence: TGTGCCAGCAGTTTAGGGACCCACTCTGGGGCCAACGTCCTGACTTTC.

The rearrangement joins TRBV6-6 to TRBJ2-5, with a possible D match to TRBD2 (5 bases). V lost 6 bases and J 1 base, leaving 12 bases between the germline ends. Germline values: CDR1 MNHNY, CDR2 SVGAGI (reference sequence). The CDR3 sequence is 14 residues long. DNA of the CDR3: TGTGCCAGCAGCCGAGGCGGGTCCCAAGAGACCCAGTACTTC. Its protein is CASSRGGSQETQYF.

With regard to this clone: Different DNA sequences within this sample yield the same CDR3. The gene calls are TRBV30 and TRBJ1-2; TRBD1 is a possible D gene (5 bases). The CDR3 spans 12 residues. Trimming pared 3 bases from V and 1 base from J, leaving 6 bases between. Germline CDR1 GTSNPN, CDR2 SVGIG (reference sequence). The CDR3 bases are TGTGCCTGGAGAGGGGTTAACTATGGCTACACCTTC. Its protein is CAWRGVNYGYTF.

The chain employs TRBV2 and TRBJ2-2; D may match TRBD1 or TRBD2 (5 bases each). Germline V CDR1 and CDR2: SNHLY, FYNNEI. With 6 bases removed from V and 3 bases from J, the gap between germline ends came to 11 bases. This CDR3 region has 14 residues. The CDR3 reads CASRRVGDTGELFF. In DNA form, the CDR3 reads TGTGCCAGCAGGAGGGTGGGGGACACCGGGGAGCTGTTTTTT.

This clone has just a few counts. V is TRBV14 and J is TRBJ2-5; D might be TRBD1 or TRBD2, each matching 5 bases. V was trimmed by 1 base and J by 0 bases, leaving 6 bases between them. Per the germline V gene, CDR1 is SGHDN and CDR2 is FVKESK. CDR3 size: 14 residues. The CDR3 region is CASSQGGNQETQYF. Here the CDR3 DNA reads TGTGCCAGCAGCCAAGGGGGGAACCAAGAGACCCAGTACTTC.

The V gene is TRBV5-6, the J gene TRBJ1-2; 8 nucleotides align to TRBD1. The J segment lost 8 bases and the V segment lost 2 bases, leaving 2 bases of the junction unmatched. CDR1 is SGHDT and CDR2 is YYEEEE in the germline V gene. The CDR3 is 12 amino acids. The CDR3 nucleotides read TGTGCCAGCAGCTTTGGACAGGGAGGCTACACCTTC. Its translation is CASSFGQGGYTF.

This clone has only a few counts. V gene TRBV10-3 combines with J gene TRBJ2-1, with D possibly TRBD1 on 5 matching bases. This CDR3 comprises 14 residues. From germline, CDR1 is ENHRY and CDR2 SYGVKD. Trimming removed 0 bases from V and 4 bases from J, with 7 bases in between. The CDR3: CAISESQGYNEQFF. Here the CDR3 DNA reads TGTGCCATCAGTGAGTCCCAGGGATACAATGAGCAGTTCTTC.

The CDR3 loop reads CASSQDKADTQYF. In nucleotides, the CDR3 is TGTGCCAGCAGCCAAGACAAGGCAGATACGCAGTATTTT. The chain has TRBV4-2 and TRBJ2-3; D not resolved. Germline V lookup: CDR1 LGHNA, CDR2 YNFKEQ. The CDR3 loop spans 13 amino acids. The V end was cut by 0 bases, the J end by 4 bases, with 5 bases between.

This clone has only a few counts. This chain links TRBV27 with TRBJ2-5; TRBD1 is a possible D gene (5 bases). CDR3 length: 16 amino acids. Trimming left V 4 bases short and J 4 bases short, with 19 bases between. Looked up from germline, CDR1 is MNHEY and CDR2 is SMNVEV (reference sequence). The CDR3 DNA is TGTGCCAGCAGTTCCCCGTGGGGCCCCCTCACAGAGACCCAGTACTTC. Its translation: CASSSPWGPLTETQYF.

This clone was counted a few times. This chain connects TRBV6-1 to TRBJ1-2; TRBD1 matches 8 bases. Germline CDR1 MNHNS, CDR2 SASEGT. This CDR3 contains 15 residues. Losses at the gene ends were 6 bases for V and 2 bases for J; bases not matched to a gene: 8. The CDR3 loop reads CASRWETGANYGYTF. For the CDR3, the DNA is TGTGCCAGCAGATGGGAGACAGGGGCGAACTATGGCTACACCTTC.

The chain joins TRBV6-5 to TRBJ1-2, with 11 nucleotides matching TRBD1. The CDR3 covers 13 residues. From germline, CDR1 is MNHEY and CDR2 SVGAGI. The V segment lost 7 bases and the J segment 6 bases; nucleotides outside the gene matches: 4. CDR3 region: CASTRTGGDGYTF. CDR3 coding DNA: TGTGCCAGCACCCGGACAGGGGGCGATGGCTACACCTTC.

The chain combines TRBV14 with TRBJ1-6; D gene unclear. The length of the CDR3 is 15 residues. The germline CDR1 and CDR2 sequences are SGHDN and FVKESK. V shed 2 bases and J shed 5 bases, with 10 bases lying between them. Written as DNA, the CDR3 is TGTGCCAGCAGCCAAAGTCAAGGCAATAATTCACCCCTCCACTTT. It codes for CASSQSQGNNSPLHF.

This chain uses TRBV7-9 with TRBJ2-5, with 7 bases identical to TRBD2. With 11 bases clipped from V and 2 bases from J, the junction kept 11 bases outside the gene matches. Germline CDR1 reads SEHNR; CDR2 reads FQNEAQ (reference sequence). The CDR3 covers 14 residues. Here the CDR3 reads CAVRAGDFQETQYF. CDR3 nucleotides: TGTGCCGTCCGGGCGGGGGACTTTCAAGAGACCCAGTACTTC. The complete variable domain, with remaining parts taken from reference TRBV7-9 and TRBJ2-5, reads DTGVSQNPRHKITKRGQNVTFRCDPISEHNRLYWYRQTLGQGPEFLTYFQNEAQLEKSRLLSDRFSAERPKGSFSTLEIQRTEQGDSAMYLCAVRAGDFQETQYFGPGTRLLVL.

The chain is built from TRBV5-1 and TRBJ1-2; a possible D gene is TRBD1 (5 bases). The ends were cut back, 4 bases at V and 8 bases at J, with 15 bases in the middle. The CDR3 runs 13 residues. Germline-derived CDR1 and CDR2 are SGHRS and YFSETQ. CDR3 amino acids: CASSLQGFEGYTF. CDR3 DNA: TGCGCCAGCAGCCTTCAGGGATTCGAAGGCTACACCTTC.